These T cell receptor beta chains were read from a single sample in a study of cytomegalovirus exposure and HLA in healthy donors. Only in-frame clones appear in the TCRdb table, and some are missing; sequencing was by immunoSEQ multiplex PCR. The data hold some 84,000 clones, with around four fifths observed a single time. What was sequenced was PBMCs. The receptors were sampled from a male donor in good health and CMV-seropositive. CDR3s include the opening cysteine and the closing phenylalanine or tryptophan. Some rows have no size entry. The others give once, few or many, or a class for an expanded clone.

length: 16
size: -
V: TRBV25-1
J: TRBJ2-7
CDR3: CASSELGRTDIHEQYF

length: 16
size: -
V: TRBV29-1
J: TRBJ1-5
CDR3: CSVGGGSGMSNQPQHF

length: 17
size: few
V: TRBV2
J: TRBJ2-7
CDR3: CASSDSGLAGGSYEQYF

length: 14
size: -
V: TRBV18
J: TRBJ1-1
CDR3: CASSPNVGDTEAFF

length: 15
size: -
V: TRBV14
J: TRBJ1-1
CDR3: CASSQGEQLNTEAFF

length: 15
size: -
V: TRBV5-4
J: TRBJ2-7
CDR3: CASSLGGRGNYEQYF

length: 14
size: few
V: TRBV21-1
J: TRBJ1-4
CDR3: CASRQTQKREKLFF

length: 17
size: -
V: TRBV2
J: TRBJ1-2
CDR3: CASSEARARGQHYGYTF

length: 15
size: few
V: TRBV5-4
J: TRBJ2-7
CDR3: CASSPVQGNSYEQYF

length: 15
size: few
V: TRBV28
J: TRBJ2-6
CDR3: CASSKGALGANVLTF

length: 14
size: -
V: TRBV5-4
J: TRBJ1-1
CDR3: CASSLERVATEAFF

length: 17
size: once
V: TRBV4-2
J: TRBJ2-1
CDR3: CASSLRGAGGSLDEQFF

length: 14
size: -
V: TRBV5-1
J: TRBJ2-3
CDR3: CASSPDRIPDTQYF

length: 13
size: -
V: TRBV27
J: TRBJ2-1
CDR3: CASSLAGVNEQFF

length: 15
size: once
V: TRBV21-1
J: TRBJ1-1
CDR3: CASSKDALRNTEAFF

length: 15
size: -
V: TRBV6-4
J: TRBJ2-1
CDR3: CASRDTSGNYNEQFF

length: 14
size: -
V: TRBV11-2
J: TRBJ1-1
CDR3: CASSLTPTNTEAFF

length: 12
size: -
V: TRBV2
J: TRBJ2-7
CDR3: CASSGTAYEQYF

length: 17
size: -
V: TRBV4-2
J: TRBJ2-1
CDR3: CASSQHSSSGPDNEQFF

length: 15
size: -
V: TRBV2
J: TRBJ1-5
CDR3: CASSGQDRGNQPQHF

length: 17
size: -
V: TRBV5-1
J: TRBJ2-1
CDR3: CASSLQTSGSSYNEQFF

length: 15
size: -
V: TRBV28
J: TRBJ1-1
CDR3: CASSLRGVLNTEAFF

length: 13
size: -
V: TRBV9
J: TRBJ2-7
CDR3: CASSPGRGYEQYF

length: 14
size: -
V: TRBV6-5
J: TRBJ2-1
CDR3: CASSPHSGPNEQFF

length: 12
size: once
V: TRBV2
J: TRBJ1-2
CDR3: CASNLQGGGYTF

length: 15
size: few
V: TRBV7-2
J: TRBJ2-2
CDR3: CASSLTSGNTGELFF

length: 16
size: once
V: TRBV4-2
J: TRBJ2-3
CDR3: CASSQAPSGSADTQYF

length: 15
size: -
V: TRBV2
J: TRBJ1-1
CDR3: CASSEYSSRIAEAFF

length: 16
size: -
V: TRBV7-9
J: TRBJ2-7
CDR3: CASRYPYRVGSYEQYF

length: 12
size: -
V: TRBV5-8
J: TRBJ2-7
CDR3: CASSGGGYEQYF

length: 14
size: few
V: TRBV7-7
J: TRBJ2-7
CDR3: CASSPSGRAYEQYF

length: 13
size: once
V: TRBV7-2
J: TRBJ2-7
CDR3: CATESTDSYEQYF

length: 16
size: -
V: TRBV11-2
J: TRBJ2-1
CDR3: CASSFQRASSYNEQFF

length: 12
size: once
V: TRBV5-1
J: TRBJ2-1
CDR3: CASSIQGTEQFF

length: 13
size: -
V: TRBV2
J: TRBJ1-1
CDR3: CASRAGHPTEAFF

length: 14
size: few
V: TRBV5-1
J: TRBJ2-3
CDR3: CASRTLGTVDTQYF

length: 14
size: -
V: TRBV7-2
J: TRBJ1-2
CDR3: CASSFSDRAYGYTF

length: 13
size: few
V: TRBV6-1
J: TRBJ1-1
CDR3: CASSGSGQSEAFF

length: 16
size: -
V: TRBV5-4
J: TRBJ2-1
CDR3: CAIYGTGTSGSGEQFF

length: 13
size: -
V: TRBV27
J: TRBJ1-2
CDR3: CASSSTGGYGYTF

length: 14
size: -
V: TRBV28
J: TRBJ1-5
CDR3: CASKTGGNNQPQHF

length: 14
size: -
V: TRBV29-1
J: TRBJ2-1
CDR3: CSVEDSPLGNEQFF

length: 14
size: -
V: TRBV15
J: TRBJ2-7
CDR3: CATSRGQGTYEQYF

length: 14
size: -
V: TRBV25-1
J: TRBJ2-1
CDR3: CASSENKAGSEQFF

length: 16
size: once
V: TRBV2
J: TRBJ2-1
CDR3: CASGFPRDTDYNEQFF